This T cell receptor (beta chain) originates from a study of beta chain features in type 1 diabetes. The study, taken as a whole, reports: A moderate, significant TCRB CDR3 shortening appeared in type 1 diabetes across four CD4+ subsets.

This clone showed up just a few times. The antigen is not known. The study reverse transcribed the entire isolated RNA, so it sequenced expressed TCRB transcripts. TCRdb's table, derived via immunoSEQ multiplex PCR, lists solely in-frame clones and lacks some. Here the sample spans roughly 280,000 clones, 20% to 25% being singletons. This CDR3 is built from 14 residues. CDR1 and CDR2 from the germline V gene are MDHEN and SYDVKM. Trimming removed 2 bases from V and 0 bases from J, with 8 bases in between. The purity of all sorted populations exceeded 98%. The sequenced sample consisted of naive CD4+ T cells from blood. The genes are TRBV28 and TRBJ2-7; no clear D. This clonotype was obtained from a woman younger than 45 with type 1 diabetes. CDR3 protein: CASSLEASSYEQYF. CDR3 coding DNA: TGTGCCAGCAGTTTAGAGGCATCCTCCTACGAGCAGTACTTC.